Listed below are T cell receptor beta chains from one sample, sequenced in a study of blood T cell repertoires in COVID-19. Assay used: immunoSEQ multiplex PCR; TCRdb lists only in-frame clones, some missing. The sample contains around 270,000 clones, more than 85% of which appear only once. Specimen: peripheral blood. Receptors originate from a man aged 25 to 40 with acute or convalescent COVID-19. Each CDR3 is given without its conserved first and last residue. A clone size is listed for some rows: how often the clone was seen (once, few, many), or a class if it is expanded.

CDR3aa | v_gene | abundance | j_gene | len
ASSVATGTAPSRNTEAF | TRBV9 | NA | TRBJ1-1 | 17
ASLCGSSYNEQF | TRBV7-3 | NA | TRBJ2-1 | 12
ASSYSNRGNQPQH | TRBV6-5 | few | TRBJ1-5 | 13
SVMFWDRLSTGELF | TRBV29-1 | NA | TRBJ2-2 | 14
ASRPWTGRDEQY | TRBV5-1 | NA | TRBJ2-7 | 12
ASSRFSGTSGQETQY | TRBV18 | NA | TRBJ2-5 | 15
ASSLHLDRDDEKLF | TRBV28 | NA | TRBJ1-4 | 14
ASSVEAGGYGYT | TRBV9 | NA | TRBJ1-2 | 12
ASSPGRLDSQPQH | TRBV18 | NA | TRBJ1-5 | 13
ASSEGGGGAENTQY | TRBV25-1 | NA | TRBJ2-3 | 14
ASSVRTVLGDEQF | TRBV9 | NA | TRBJ2-1 | 13
ATRRLGTGLSEANVLT | TRBV13 | NA | TRBJ2-6 | 16
ASKLSGSFDEQY | TRBV27 | once | TRBJ2-7 | 12
ASSFPGSIGNTIY | TRBV7-9 | NA | TRBJ1-3 | 13
ASSDVGGNEKLF | TRBV25-1 | NA | TRBJ1-4 | 12
ASSVLQGNYNSPLH | TRBV5-6 | NA | TRBJ1-6 | 14
ASSLRRQGKAF | TRBV13 | NA | TRBJ1-1 | 11
ASSYRAGTEAF | TRBV6-5 | NA | TRBJ1-1 | 11
ASSAPTGNTEAF | TRBV19 | NA | TRBJ1-1 | 12
ASSQEPITDTQY | TRBV4-2 | once | TRBJ2-3 | 12
ASSAAGGNYGYT | TRBV5-4 | NA | TRBJ1-2 | 12
ASSPGTTLSNTQY | TRBV5-4 | NA | TRBJ2-3 | 13
ASSLVWTGQKLF | TRBV7-8 | once | TRBJ1-4 | 12
ASSEGYRARTDTQY | TRBV2 | NA | TRBJ2-3 | 14
ATSRDLGLNTDTQY | TRBV15 | NA | TRBJ2-3 | 14
ASSPGRGSSNQPQH | TRBV18 | NA | TRBJ1-5 | 14
ASGPSGLAGDYEQY | TRBV12-5 | NA | TRBJ2-7 | 14
ASSLKGTGGRGYT | TRBV28 | NA | TRBJ1-2 | 13
ASSVLGGPMNTEAF | TRBV6-1 | NA | TRBJ1-1 | 14
ASSYRSGTEAF | TRBV6-6 | once | TRBJ1-1 | 11
SVEGVTEAF | TRBV29-1 | NA | TRBJ1-1 | 9
ASTLPEGSYGYT | TRBV6-5 | NA | TRBJ1-2 | 12
ATSDRTWGQGSFQY | TRBV15 | NA | TRBJ2-5 | 14
ASSRGIPLTSGRGEQY | TRBV5-4 | NA | TRBJ2-7 | 16
ASRRLRGDNSPLH | TRBV6-5 | NA | TRBJ1-6 | 13
ASSLGTGGETQY | TRBV7-2 | once | TRBJ2-5 | 12
ASRLNRDRRNQPQH | TRBV28 | NA | TRBJ1-5 | 14
AWKGQGASSNQPQH | TRBV30 | NA | TRBJ1-5 | 14